This T cell receptor (beta chain) appears in the sequencing data of a study of T cells in women clearing cervical HPV infection. Study-wide results and limits: Cases and controls were distinguished at AUC roughly 0.86 by richness and V genes.

The CDR3 runs 13 residues. Germline V gene lookup returns CDR1 KGHSH and CDR2 LQKENI. Here immunoSEQ multiplex PCR was the method, and the copy in TCRdb shows in-frame clones only, minus some. The sample data list about 36,000 clones. A note on this clone: The antigen is unknown. The DNA ends 3 residues before the CDR3 does, and the rest of the CDR3 is filled in from the germline J gene.

This receptor was taken from a woman between 18 and 70 years old with a cervical HPV16 infection that either progressed to CIN3+ or cleared (not recorded which). Material for sequencing was blood buffy coat. The V and J genes are TRBV18 and TRBJ1-2; 7 bases match TRBD1. This chain's CDR3 is CASSPDRWSGYTF. The part of the CDR3 DNA that was read is TGTGCCAGCTCACCGGACAGGTGGAGCGGC.